The present TCR beta chain was sequenced within a study of T cells in Graves' hyperthyroidism and ophthalmopathy. The hyperthyroidism was newly diagnosed and had lasted under 2 months; the patients were aged 18 to 65. Investigators excluded patients with uncontrolled infection, other autoimmune disease, pregnancy or lactation. Diagnoses rested on clinical symptoms, serum thyroxine and TRAb, thyroid ultrasound and orbital computed tomography. This clonotype showed up many times. Germline V gene sequence: CDR1 KGHDR, CDR2 SFDVKD. This CDR3 is built from 10 residues. V was shortened by 11 bases and J by 4 bases, with 7 bases between the two germline ends. Amplification of TCR beta CDR3 regions was performed using RNA transcripts as template. First-round RT-PCR of the TCR CDR3 relied on the HTBI primer set. Each CDR3 protein gets one entry after TCRdb re-called the multiplex PCR reads with MiXCR. The sample consists of a few hundred thousand distinct CDR3 sequences, about 43% of them appearing once.

The clonotype was recovered from a young woman with Graves' hyperthyroidism. Sequenced: peripheral blood or thyroid tissue (not recorded which). The chain is built from TRBV24-1 and TRBJ1-1; D gene unclear. Written as DNA, the CDR3 is TGTGCCATCAAGGGCACTGAAGCTTTCTTT. Translated, it gives CAIKGTEAFF.